This passage covers 3 T cell receptor beta chains from one sample sequenced in a study of blood T cells in healthy people across ages. The second PCR ran roughly 6 to 11 cycles with a sample-barcoded 5' primer and J-beta primers. TCRdb redid the calling of the 5' RACE reads with MiXCR, one entry per CDR3 protein. The sample includes fewer than 1,000,000 distinct CDR3 sequences, about half of them seen just once. Sequencing used blood. These TCRs come from an elderly man in good health.

The CDR3 is CAISESSVGEQYF. The CDR3 nucleotides read TGTGCCATCAGTGAGTCGAGTGTCGGCGAGCAGTACTTC. The chain joins TRBV10-3 to TRBJ2-5; D gene uncertain. The DNA matches TRBJ2-7 better at its end, which makes the J call doubtful. Per the germline V gene, CDR1 is ENHRY and CDR2 is SYGVKD. CDR3 length equals 13 residues.

This chain joins TRBV29-1 and TRBJ2-7, with 9 bases aligning to TRBD1. The CDR3 runs 13 residues. V shed 4 bases and J 3 bases; nucleotides not matched to a gene: 4. Germline-derived CDR1 and CDR2 are SQVTM and ANQGSEA. In DNA, the CDR3 is TGCAGCGTTGCCGGGACAGGGATCTACGAGCAGTACTTC. This sequence encodes CSVAGTGIYEQYF.

This clonotype has just a few counts. The chain links TRBV20-1 to TRBJ2-7; no reliable D call. This CDR3 contains 13 residues. Trimming left V 3 bases short and J 5 bases short, with 14 bases between. The germline CDR1 and CDR2 sequences are DFQATT and SNEGSKA (reference sequence). The CDR3 DNA reads as TGCAGTGCTAGGTCGGGCGCCCTAGACGAGCAGTACTTC. This translates into CSARSGALDEQYF.